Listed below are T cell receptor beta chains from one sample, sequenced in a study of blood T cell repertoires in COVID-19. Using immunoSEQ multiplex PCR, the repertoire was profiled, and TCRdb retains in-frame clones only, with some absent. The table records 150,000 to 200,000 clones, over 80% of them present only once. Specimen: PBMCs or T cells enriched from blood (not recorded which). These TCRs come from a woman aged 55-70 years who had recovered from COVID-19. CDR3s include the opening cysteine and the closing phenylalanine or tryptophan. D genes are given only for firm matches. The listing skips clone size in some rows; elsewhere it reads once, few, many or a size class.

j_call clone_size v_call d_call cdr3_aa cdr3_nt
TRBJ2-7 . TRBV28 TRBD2 CASSFLGTSEIYEQYF TGTGCCAGCAGCTTCCTCGGGACTAGCGAAATCTACGAGCAGTACTTC
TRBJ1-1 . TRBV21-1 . CASQKGCPGGTEAFF TGTGCCAGCCAAAAGGGTTGCCCGGGGGGCACTGAAGCTTTCTTT
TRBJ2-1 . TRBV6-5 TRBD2 CASQGLVVNEQFF TGTGCCAGCCAGGGACTAGTGGTCAATGAGCAGTTCTTC
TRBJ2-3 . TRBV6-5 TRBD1 CASSYGTGSDTQYF TGTGCCAGCAGTTACGGGACAGGGTCAGATACGCAGTATTTT
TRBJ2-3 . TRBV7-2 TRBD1 CASSPRDRGIDTQYF TGTGCCAGCAGCCCGCGGGACAGGGGAATAGATACGCAGTATTTT
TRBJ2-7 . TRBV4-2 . CASSQDRVSEQYF TGTGCCAGCAGCCAAGACAGGGTGTCCGAGCAGTACTTC
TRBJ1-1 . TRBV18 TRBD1 CASSPRTGLMNTEAFF TGTGCCAGCTCACCACGGACAGGGCTGATGAACACTGAAGCTTTCTTT
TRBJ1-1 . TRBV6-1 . CASSDVAGYTEAFF TGTGCCAGCAGTGACGTCGCTGGCTACACTGAAGCTTTCTTT
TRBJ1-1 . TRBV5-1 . CASSLEGMMNTEAFF TGCGCCAGCAGCTTGGAGGGGATGATGAACACTGAAGCTTTCTTT
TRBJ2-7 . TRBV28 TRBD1 CASRRSGQVKPLYYEQYF TGTGCCAGCAGACGATCTGGACAGGTTAAACCACTATACTACGAGCAGTACTTC
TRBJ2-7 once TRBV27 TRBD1 CASSSGFRTGHEQYF TGTGCCAGCAGTTCTGGGTTCAGGACAGGGCACGAGCAGTACTTC
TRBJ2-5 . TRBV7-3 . CASSSGQETQYF TGTGCCAGCAGCTCGGGCCAAGAGACCCAGTACTTC
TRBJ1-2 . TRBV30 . CAWSVGGGYTF TGTGCCTGGAGTGTAGGCGGTGGCTACACCTTC
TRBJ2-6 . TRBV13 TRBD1 CASSLRQGILSGANVLTF TGTGCCAGCAGCCTCAGACAGGGGATACTCTCTGGGGCCAACGTCCTGACTTTC
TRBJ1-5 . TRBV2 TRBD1 CASSMGQTNQPQHF TGTGCCAGCAGCATGGGACAGACTAATCAGCCCCAGCATTTT
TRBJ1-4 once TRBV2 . CASCWSVNEKLFF TGTGCCAGCTGTTGGTCGGTTAATGAAAAACTGTTTTTT
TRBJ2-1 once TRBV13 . CASSYERYEQFF TGTGCCAGCAGCTACGAGCGTTATGAGCAGTTCTTC
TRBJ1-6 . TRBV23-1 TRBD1 CASSHFRRDRRDSPLHF TGCGCCAGCAGTCATTTCCGCCGGGACAGAAGAGATTCACCCCTCCACTTT
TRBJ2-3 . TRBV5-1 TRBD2 CASSLALAGADTQYF TGCGCCAGCAGCTTGGCACTAGCGGGGGCAGATACGCAGTATTTT
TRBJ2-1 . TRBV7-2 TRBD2 CASSLAGEYNEQFF TGTGCCAGCTCTCTAGCGGGGGAATACAATGAGCAGTTCTTC
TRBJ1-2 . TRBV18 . CASSPPEASGYGYTF TGTGCCAGCTCACCACCGGAGGCCTCGGGGTATGGCTACACCTTC
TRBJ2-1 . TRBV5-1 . CASSFRTGWHEQFF TGCGCCAGCAGCTTTCGCACAGGGTGGCATGAGCAGTTCTTC
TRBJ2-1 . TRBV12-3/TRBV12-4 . CASSRGFNEQFF TGTGCCAGCAGCCGTGGCTTCAATGAGCAGTTCTTC
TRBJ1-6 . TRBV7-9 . CASSPPGTNDSPLHF TGTGCCAGCAGCCCCCCCGGGACTAACGATTCACCCCTCCACTTT
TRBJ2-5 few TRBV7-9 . CASSSPQGGQETQYF TGTGCCAGCAGCTCGCCACAGGGGGGGCAAGAGACCCAGTACTTC
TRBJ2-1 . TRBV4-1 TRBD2 CASSQGAWTSSYNEQFF TGCGCCAGCAGCCAAGGAGCCTGGACTAGCTCCTACAATGAGCAGTTCTTC
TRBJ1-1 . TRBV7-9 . CASSLEAVEAGAFF TGTGCCAGCAGCTTAGAGGCCGTAGAGGCTGGAGCTTTCTTT
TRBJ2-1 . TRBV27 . CASSFYGANEQFF TGTGCCAGCAGTTTTTATGGAGCCAATGAGCAGTTCTTC
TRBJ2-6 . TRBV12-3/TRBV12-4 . CASSLSGANVLTF TGTGCCAGCAGTCTCTCTGGGGCCAACGTCCTGACTTTC
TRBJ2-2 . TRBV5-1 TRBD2 CASSLLAGANTGELFF TGCGCCAGCAGCTTACTTGCGGGGGCGAACACCGGGGAGCTGTTTTTT
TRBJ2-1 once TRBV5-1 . CASSLRERGTYEQFF TGCGCCAGCAGCTTAAGAGAGAGAGGGACTTATGAGCAGTTCTTC
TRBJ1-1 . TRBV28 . CASSQMVVWTIRNTEAFF TGTGCCAGCAGTCAAATGGTCGTATGGACAATCCGGAACACTGAAGCTTTCTTT
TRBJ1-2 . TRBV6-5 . CASSTRVRDYGYTF TGTGCCAGCAGTACCAGGGTGAGAGACTATGGCTACACCTTC
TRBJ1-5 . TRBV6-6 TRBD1 CASSPGTGTEHQPQHF TGTGCCAGCAGTCCCGGGACAGGGACGGAACATCAGCCCCAGCATTTT